This note documents a single T cell receptor (beta chain) sequence. The data derive from a study of siplizumab effects on memory and regulatory T cells. Repertoires were generated with immunoSEQ multiplex PCR, while TCRdb's copy carries only in-frame clones and drops some. This sample has around 100,000 clones, with 94% found just once. The CDR3 consists of 15 residues. CDR1 is MGHRA and CDR2 is YSYEKL in the germline V gene. V dropped 1 base and J dropped 6; count of bases not matched to a gene: 6. The source material was non-Treg CD4+ T cells sorted from blood. The source is a human donor in good health. This chain uses TRBV4-1 with TRBJ2-1, with 7 bases that match TRBD2. CDR3 amino acids: CASSQAGLPLNEQFF. The CDR3 nucleotides read TGCGCCAGCAGCCAAGCGGGACTACCTCTCAATGAGCAGTTCTTC.